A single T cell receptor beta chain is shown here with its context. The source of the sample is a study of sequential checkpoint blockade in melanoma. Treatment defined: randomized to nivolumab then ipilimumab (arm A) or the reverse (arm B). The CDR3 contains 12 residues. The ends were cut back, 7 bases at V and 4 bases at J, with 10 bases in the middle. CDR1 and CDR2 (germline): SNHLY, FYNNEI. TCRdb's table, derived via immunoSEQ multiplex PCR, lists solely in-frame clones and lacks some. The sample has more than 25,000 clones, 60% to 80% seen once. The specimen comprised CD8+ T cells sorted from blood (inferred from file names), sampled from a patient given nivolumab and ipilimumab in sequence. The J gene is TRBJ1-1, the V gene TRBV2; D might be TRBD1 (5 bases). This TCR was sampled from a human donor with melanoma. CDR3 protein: CASTTGLTEAFF. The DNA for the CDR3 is TGTGCCAGCACTACAGGCCTCACTGAAGCTTTCTTT.